The entry that follows covers one T cell receptor beta chain sequence. The entry originates in a study of cytomegalovirus exposure and HLA in healthy donors. Study as a whole: Prior work identified 120 million or so unique TCR beta sequences in some 200 million T cells.

Germline CDR1 and CDR2: LGHNA and YNFKEQ. CDR3 length: 14 amino acids. V dropped 3 bases and J dropped 8; count of bases not matched to a gene: 8. It was with 60 Vbeta and 13 Jbeta primers that the PCR ran. Clones were read by immunoSEQ multiplex PCR, and TCRdb kept only the in-frame ones, dropping some. The table has some 130,000 clones, 60% to 80% seen once. Sequenced: PBMCs. The TCR comes from a man aged 25 to 45 in good health and CMV-seronegative. The chain uses TRBV4-2 and TRBJ1-2; 8 nucleotides align to TRBD1. The CDR3 DNA reads as TGTGCCAGCAGCCAGTACCAGGGGGCGCAAGGCTACACCTTC. It is translated as CASSQYQGAQGYTF.